Below, 2 T cell receptor beta chains from the same sample are listed, as sequenced in a study of blood T cell repertoires in COVID-19. The assay was immunoSEQ multiplex PCR, and TCRdb's table has in-frame clones only and misses some. The sample yields about 360,000 clones, roughly 90% seen once. The specimen was peripheral blood. These receptors were taken from a woman aged 60-70 years with COVID-19, enrolled during active disease.

The chain combines TRBV6-6 with TRBJ2-5; tentatively, D is TRBD1 (5 bases). The V gene lost 5 bases and the J gene lost 5 bases, with 12 bases spanning the gap. Germline-derived CDR1 and CDR2 are MNHNY and SVGAGI (reference sequence). The CDR3 runs 13 residues. For the CDR3, the DNA is TGTGCCAGCAGTAAACAGGTCCTCGAGACCCAGTACTTC. This translates into CASSKQVLETQYF.

The J gene is TRBJ2-3, the V gene TRBV5-4; TRBD2 matches 9 bases. The trim removed 2 bases at V and 4 bases at J, leaving 8 bases unmatched. The CDR3 spans 16 residues. In germline, CDR1 is SGHNT, CDR2 YYREEE (reference sequence). The CDR3 protein is CASSLLAGEYSDTQYF. The CDR3 coding sequence is TGTGCCAGCAGCTTATTAGCGGGGGAATATTCAGATACGCAGTATTTT.